These T cell receptor beta chains were read from a single sample in a study of post-analysis software for immune sequencing data. From the PCR reads, TCRdb called clonotypes with MiXCR, one entry per CDR3 protein. Here the sample spans about 380,000 distinct CDR3 sequences, about a third being singletons. The source material was blood. These receptors came from a girl aged 5-17 years with multiple sclerosis. CDR3s include the opening cysteine and the closing phenylalanine or tryptophan. A D gene is named only where the DNA matches it firmly. Clone size is given for some rows only: seen once, a few or many times, or a class if the clone is expanded.

D	J	V	size	DNA	CDR3
NA	TRBJ2-7	TRBV7-9	NA	TGTGCCAGCAGCGGCGTAGGGGGGAACGAGCAGTACTTC	CASSGVGGNEQYF
TRBD1	TRBJ1-2	TRBV6-6	NA	TGTGCCAGCAGTCGGACAGGGGCGCACTATGGCTACACCTTC	CASSRTGAHYGYTF
NA	TRBJ1-1	TRBV29-1	few	TGCAGCGTTGTGAAAGCTCTGAACACTGAAGCTTTCTTT	CSVVKALNTEAFF
NA	TRBJ1-5	TRBV4-1	NA	TGCGCCAGCAGCTTCCACCCAAGCAATCAGCCCCAGCATTTT	CASSFHPSNQPQHF
TRBD1	TRBJ2-7	TRBV29-1	NA	TGCAGCGTCCTTGGACAGGACTCCTACGAGCAGTACTTC	CSVLGQDSYEQYF
NA	TRBJ1-1	TRBV10-3	NA	TGTGCCACCAGTGAGAAACAGCTCACTGAAGCTTTCTTT	CATSEKQLTEAFF
NA	TRBJ2-1	TRBV6-6	few	TGTGCCAGCAGTTATAGGAGAGACAATGAGCAGTTCTTC	CASSYRRDNEQFF
TRBD1	TRBJ1-5	TRBV12-3/TRBV12-4	few	TGTGCCAGCAGTTTCACAGGGGACGGTCAGCCCCAGCATTTT	CASSFTGDGQPQHF
NA	TRBJ2-3	TRBV12-5	NA	TGTGCTAGTGGTTTTGAAGATACGCAGTATTTT	CASGFEDTQYF
NA	TRBJ1-2	TRBV12-3/TRBV12-4	NA	TGTGCCAGCAAGCTAGGCGAAGGAGGGAACTATGGCTACACCTTC	CASKLGEGGNYGYTF
TRBD2	TRBJ2-5	TRBV20-1	once	TGCAGTGCTCTGGGACTAGCGGGGGAGTTCCAAGAGACCCAGTACTTC	CSALGLAGEFQETQYF
TRBD2	TRBJ2-1	TRBV20-1	NA	TGCAGTGCTAGTACTAGCGGGGGGGCTAATGAGCAGTTCTTC	CSASTSGGANEQFF
TRBD1	TRBJ1-1	TRBV11-2	NA	TGTGCCAGCAGCTTAGGATACAGGGGGGGTGTAAACACTGAAGCTTTCTTT	CASSLGYRGGVNTEAFF
NA	TRBJ2-6	TRBV5-1	NA	TGCGCCAGCAGCTTGCCGAGGGTGGGCACATCTGGGGCCAACGTCCTGACTTTC	CASSLPRVGTSGANVLTF